These 25 T cell receptor beta chains originate from one sample sequenced in a study of blood T cell repertoires in COVID-19. TCRdb keeps only in-frame clones here, not all; method: immunoSEQ multiplex PCR. The sample records around 270,000 clones, 80% to 90% being singletons. The material sequenced was PBMCs or T cells enriched from blood (not recorded which). Receptors were obtained from a woman aged 40 to 55 who had been exposed to COVID-19.

In DNA, the CDR3 is TGTGCCAGCAGTTACCCCGTGGGCAGGGGCATCAACACTGAAGCTTTCTTT. Translated, it gives CASSYPVGRGINTEAFF. This sequence joins TRBV6-2 or TRBV6-3 and TRBJ1-1; D is perhaps TRBD1 (6 bases). Between the trimmed V and J ends, which lost 2 bases and 2 bases, there was a span of 18 bases. The CDR3 loop spans 17 amino acids. Looked up from germline, CDR1 is MNHEY and CDR2 is SVGEGT.

Written as DNA, the CDR3 is TGTGCCAGCCAGGGGAGGGATGGTGGCAATCAGCCCCAGCATTTT. Its translation: CASQGRDGGNQPQHF. The chain employs TRBV28 and TRBJ1-5; TRBD1 is a possible D gene (6 bases). Trimming shortened V by 8 bases and J by 2 bases, and 16 bases separated the two germline ends. The germline V gene encodes CDR1 MDHEN and CDR2 SYDVKM. The length of the CDR3 is 15 residues.

V and J are TRBV12-2 and TRBJ1-5. TRBV12-2 is given as a pseudogene. There are 14 residues in the CDR3. The CDR3 loop is CASRWGGRNQPQHF. CDR3 nucleotide sequence: TGTGCAAGTCGCTGGGGAGGCCGCAATCAGCCCCAGCATTTT.

The chain is built from TRBV7-8 and TRBJ1-5; D gene unclear. The V and J ends lost 4 bases and 0 bases respectively, with 13 bases between them. This CDR3 has 16 residues. The germline V gene encodes CDR1 SGHVS and CDR2 FQNEAQ. The CDR3 DNA is TGTGCCAGCAGCTCCGGTATGGTTTATAGCAATCAGCCCCAGCATTTT. Residues: CASSSGMVYSNQPQHF.

This clone was recorded once. This chain joins TRBV7-9 and TRBJ1-2; D uncertain. The length of the CDR3 is 12 residues. In germline, CDR1 is SEHNR, CDR2 FQNEAQ (reference sequence). Trimming stripped 3 bases from V and 4 bases from J, with 6 bases between. The CDR3 nucleotides read TGTGCCAGCAGCTTCGAGGGCTATGGCTACACCTTC. Protein sequence: CASSFEGYGYTF. Based on the CDR3 plus reference TRBV7-9 and TRBJ1-2, the full variable domain is DTGVSQNPRHKITKRGQNVTFRCDPISEHNRLYWYRQTLGQGPEFLTYFQNEAQLEKSRLLSDRFSAERPKGSFSTLEIQRTEQGDSAMYLCASSFEGYGYTFGSGTRLTVV.

In its sample, this clone was seen a few times. The chain carries TRBV5-1 and TRBJ2-3; TRBD2 agrees at 8 bases. Germline V gene lookup returns CDR1 SGHRS and CDR2 YFSETQ. The CDR3 loop spans 17 amino acids. The trim removed 4 bases at V and 3 bases at J, leaving 13 bases unmatched. CDR3 in DNA: TGCGCCAGCAGCCGGGGGGGCAGACTTACGGGTACAGATACGCAGTATTTT. It translates to CASSRGGRLTGTDTQYF.

This chain uses TRBV5-1 with TRBJ1-4, with a tentative D call TRBD1 (5 bases). The germline V gene has CDR1 SGHRS and CDR2 YFSETQ. V gave up 7 bases and J gave up 5 bases, with 18 bases separating them. CDR3 length equals 15 residues. The CDR3 region is CASGPGRGMNEKLFF. The CDR3 DNA sequence: TGCGCCAGCGGACCAGGGAGGGGTATGAATGAAAAACTGTTTTTT.

The chain joins TRBV7-9 to TRBJ1-1; no clear D gene. This CDR3 region has 12 residues. Per the germline V gene, CDR1 is SEHNR and CDR2 is FQNEAQ (reference sequence). Trimming left V 5 bases short and J 0 bases short, with 4 bases between. The CDR3 DNA reads TGTGCCAGCAGCGTTATGAACACTGAAGCTTTCTTT. Residues: CASSVMNTEAFF.

This chain joins TRBV14 and TRBJ1-1; the match to TRBD1 covers 8 bases. The length of the CDR3 is 16 residues. Germline values: CDR1 SGHDN, CDR2 FVKESK. V dropped 7 bases and J dropped 5; count of bases not matched to a gene: 15. The CDR3, as DNA: TGTGCCAGCATCCTTTTTACCAGGGGGCTTAGGACTGAAGCTTTCTTT. It codes for CASILFTRGLRTEAFF.

The V gene is TRBV23-1, the J gene TRBJ2-7, with D tentatively TRBD1 (6 bases). TRBV23-1 is an ORF for which the function is uncertain. The CDR3 runs 16 residues. V lost 3 bases to trimming and J lost 4 bases, with 19 bases between them. CDR3 protein: CASSHPRGENGYEQYV. The CDR3 bases are TGCGCCAGCAGTCACCCCAGGGGTGAAAATGGATACGAGCAGTACGTC.

V is TRBV19 and J is TRBJ1-4, with unresolved D. Germline CDR1 reads LNHDA; CDR2 reads SQIVND (reference sequence). CDR3 size: 15 residues. V gave up 7 bases and J gave up 2 bases, with 14 bases separating them. CDR3 DNA: TGTGCCAGTAATACAGTTTCCACCACTAATGAAAAACTGTTTTTT. Protein product: CASNTVSTTNEKLFF.

This clone was recorded only once. The chain links TRBV27 to TRBJ2-1; 7 nucleotides agree with TRBD1. J lost 10 bases, V lost 1 base, and 13 bases had no gene match. The CDR3 is 16 amino acids. Germline CDR1 is MNHEY and CDR2 is SMNVEV (reference sequence). The CDR3 is CASSLFQGVGSEEQFF. The CDR3 bases are TGTGCCAGCAGTTTATTTCAGGGGGTCGGCTCCGAGGAGCAGTTCTTC.

The V gene is TRBV28, the J gene TRBJ1-4, with a tentative D call TRBD1 (5 bases). Trimming stripped 8 bases from V and 7 bases from J, with 14 bases between. In germline, CDR1 is MDHEN, CDR2 SYDVKM. The CDR3 contains 13 residues. CDR3 DNA: TGTGCCAGCGACCCGGGGGGGAGTGAAAAACTGTTTTTT. It yields the protein CASDPGGSEKLFF.

This clone was picked up one time. The chain is built from TRBV27 and TRBJ2-1; 9 bases fit TRBD1. This CDR3 has 15 amino acids. Unmatched junction bases numbered 7, after V lost 6 bases and J lost 4 bases. Germline V gives CDR1 MNHEY, CDR2 SMNVEV (reference sequence). The CDR3: CASSLGQGEYNEQFF. CDR3 nucleotide sequence: TGTGCCAGCAGCTTGGGACAGGGCGAGTACAATGAGCAGTTCTTC.

This clone was detected a few times. This rearrangement joins TRBV7-2 to TRBJ1-1; 10 bases are shared with TRBD1. CDR1 and CDR2 (germline): SGHTA, FQGNSA. CDR3 length: 14 amino acids. The trim removed 1 base at V and 6 bases at J, leaving 2 bases unmatched. The chain's CDR3 is CASSLGQGAAEAFF. Written as DNA, the CDR3 is TGTGCCAGCAGCTTAGGACAGGGGGCCGCTGAAGCTTTCTTT.

The chain's CDR3 is CASSVGRGRSDYGYTF. Here the CDR3 DNA reads TGTGCCAGCAGCGTAGGCAGGGGGCGTTCGGACTATGGCTACACCTTC. The rearrangement uses TRBV9 and TRBJ1-2, with 8 bases identical to TRBD1. Trimming took 0 bases from V and 3 from J; bases not matched to a gene: 7. The CDR3 is 16 residues long. The germline CDR1 and CDR2 sequences are SGDLS and YYNGEE.

To note about this clone: Sequence at one end of the junction differs from germline and may be a read error. This chain uses TRBV6-5 with TRBJ1-1; TRBD1 agrees at 9 bases. Germline-derived CDR1 and CDR2 are MNHEY and SVGAGI. The CDR3 extends over 16 amino acids. Here the CDR3 reads CASSYRGTGRNAEAFF. Written as DNA, the CDR3 is TGTGCCAGCAGTTACCGAGGGACAGGGAGGAACGCTGAAGCTTTCTTT.

The genes are TRBV9 and TRBJ1-1; no clear D gene. The germline V gene encodes CDR1 SGDLS and CDR2 YYNGEE. The CDR3 is made up of 13 amino acids. V lost 0 bases and J 1 base, leaving 4 bases between the germline ends. CDR3 in DNA: TGTGCCAGCAGCGTAGGCGCGAACACTGAAGCTTTCTTT. This translates into CASSVGANTEAFF. The whole variable domain, filled in from reference TRBV9 and TRBJ1-1, reads DSGVTQTPKHLITATGQRVTLRCSPRSGDLSVYWYQQSLDQGLQFLIQYYNGEERAKGNILERFSAQQFPDLHSELNLSSLELGDSALYFCASSVGANTEAFFGQGTRLTVV.

This rearrangement joins TRBV28 to TRBJ1-6, with 7 nucleotides matching TRBD1. The V gene's germline CDR1 is MDHEN and CDR2 SYDVKM. V shed 1 base and J 10 bases; nucleotides not matched to a gene: 7. CDR3 length: 15 amino acids. CDR3 DNA sequence: TGTGCCAGCAGTTTATCCACAGGGGTGGGCTCACCCCTCCACTTT. Its protein is CASSLSTGVGSPLHF.

This chain links TRBV7-8 with TRBJ1-6, with a possible D match to TRBD1 (6 bases). The CDR3 has 15 residues. The ends were cut back, 5 bases at V and 8 bases at J, with 16 bases in the middle. The germline V gene has CDR1 SGHVS and CDR2 FQNEAQ. DNA for the CDR3: TGTGCCAGCAGCCTACGGGAACAGGGTGATTCACCCCTCCACTTT. Amino acid sequence: CASSLREQGDSPLHF.

This clone was seen only a few times. This chain joins TRBV4-2 and TRBJ1-5, with a tentative D call TRBD1 (6 bases). Germline V gene sequence: CDR1 LGHNA, CDR2 YNFKEQ. The ends were cut back, 0 bases at V and 6 bases at J, with 12 bases in the middle. The CDR3 is made up of 15 amino acids. The CDR3 spells CASSQEGGLGQPQHF. CDR3 DNA sequence: TGTGCCAGCAGCCAAGAGGGGGGGCTGGGTCAGCCCCAGCATTTT.

V and J are TRBV19 and TRBJ1-6; 11 nucleotides match TRBD1. This CDR3 has 15 amino acids. J lost 13 bases, V lost 6 bases, and 11 bases had no gene match. In germline, CDR1 is LNHDA, CDR2 SQIVND (reference sequence). The CDR3 loop reads CASRTGTGGILPLHF. The CDR3 bases are TGTGCCAGTAGAACCGGGACAGGGGGAATCTTGCCCCTCCACTTT.

This clone was seen a single time. Other DNA sequences in the sample encode the same CDR3. The genes are TRBV30 and TRBJ2-5; D not certain. The CDR3 consists of 11 residues. V was clipped by 0 bases and J by 5 bases, with 4 bases between them. Germline-derived CDR1 and CDR2 are GTSNPN and SVGIG (reference sequence). The CDR3 here is CAWSVLETQYF. For the CDR3, the DNA is TGTGCCTGGAGTGTTCTGGAGACCCAGTACTTC.

V gene TRBV7-2 combines with J gene TRBJ2-1; TRBD2 matches 9 bases. Looked up from germline, CDR1 is SGHTA and CDR2 is FQGNSA. CDR3 length: 13 residues. V gave up 5 bases and J gave up 9 bases; unmatched junction bases: 5. CDR3 DNA: TGTGCCAGCAGCGAGGGACTAGCAAGTGAGCAGTTCTTC. As protein: CASSEGLASEQFF.

This clone was seen a few times. This sequence joins TRBV5-4 and TRBJ2-2; TRBD1 matches 8 bases. V trimming: 4 bases; J trimming: 5 bases; junction bases outside the gene matches: 10. Germline-derived CDR1 and CDR2 are SGHNT and YYREEE (reference sequence). The CDR3 spans 16 residues. In DNA, the CDR3 is TGTGCCAGCAGCAATGATCCGGGACAGGTAACCGGGGAGCTGTTTTTT. Its translation: CASSNDPGQVTGELFF. Full variable domain (remainder filled in from reference TRBV5-4 and TRBJ2-2): ETGVTQSPTHLIKTRGQQVTLRCSSQSGHNTVSWYQQALGQGPQFIFQYYREEENGRGNFPPRFSGLQFPNYSSELNVNALELDDSALYLCASSNDPGQVTGELFFGEGSRLTVL.